One and the same sample provided the 19 T cell receptor beta chains below, sequenced in a study of response to subunit inactivated influenza vaccine. Each CDR3 protein gets one entry after TCRdb re-called the RT-PCR reads with MiXCR. This sample has over 400,000 distinct CDR3 sequences, with 10% to 15% found just once. The specimen was PBMCs from blood, collected about 6 weeks after vaccination. These receptors came from a middle-aged man who received an inactivated influenza vaccine.

This chain uses TRBV20-1 with TRBJ1-1; D gene ambiguous. The CDR3 loop spans 10 amino acids. V lost 6 bases to trimming and J lost 8 bases, with 10 bases between them. Germline V gene lookup returns CDR1 DFQATT and CDR2 SNEGSKA (reference sequence). The CDR3 DNA reads TGCAGTGCCAAGGGAGTCGAAGCTTTCTTT. Encoded protein: CSAKGVEAFF.

This clonotype was detected ten times or more. V is TRBV29-1 and J is TRBJ2-1, with TRBD2 matching over 10 bases. Germline trimming cut 4 bases from V and 0 bases from J; bases unmatched to any gene: 6. The germline V gene has CDR1 SQVTM and CDR2 ANQGSEA. This CDR3 spans 16 amino acids. CDR3 amino acids: CSVVGSSGSSYNEQFF. CDR3 DNA sequence: TGCAGCGTTGTAGGGTCTAGCGGGAGCTCCTACAATGAGCAGTTCTTC.

The chain joins TRBV10-3 to TRBJ2-4, with 7 bases fitting TRBD2. The V gene end was trimmed by 0 bases and the J gene end by 1 base; junction bases not matched to a gene: 6. The CDR3 runs to 17 residues. Germline values: CDR1 ENHRY, CDR2 SYGVKD. The CDR3, as DNA: TGTGCCATCAGTGAGTCAGTCGAGACTAGCGCCAAAAACATTCAGTACTTC. Translated, it gives CAISESVETSAKNIQYF.

A few counts support this clonotype. V is TRBV10-3 and J is TRBJ2-7, with TRBD2 matching over 7 bases. The CDR3 length is 15 residues. The germline V gene encodes CDR1 ENHRY and CDR2 SYGVKD. The junction had 5 bases not matched to a gene; V was cut back by 3 bases and J by 0 bases. CDR3 sequence: CAISDAGAFSYEQYF. CDR3 DNA sequence: TGTGCCATCAGTGACGCGGGAGCCTTCTCCTACGAGCAGTACTTC.

This clonotype turned up a few times. This chain connects TRBV27 to TRBJ2-3, with 10 bases identical to TRBD2. From germline, CDR1 is MNHEY and CDR2 SMNVEV (reference sequence). Trimming cost V 7 bases and J 1 base; bases outside gene matches: 17. The CDR3 sequence is 19 residues long. The CDR3 nucleotides are TGTGCCAGCACAAGCTACGACTTAGCGGGGGGAGAACGCACAGATACGCAGTATTTT. This encodes CASTSYDLAGGERTDTQYF.

There are a few counts of this clonotype. The rearrangement uses TRBV27 and TRBJ2-7, with a tentative D call TRBD2 (5 bases). CDR3 length: 13 residues. The V gene's germline CDR1 is MNHEY and CDR2 SMNVEV (reference sequence). Trimming removed 7 bases from V and 0 bases from J, with 10 bases in between. The CDR3 DNA follows: TGTGCCAGCATCGGGCTAGCCTCCTACGAGCAGTACTTC. It is translated as CASIGLASYEQYF.

This chain uses TRBV5-1 with TRBJ2-2; D ambiguous. V was shortened by 2 bases and J by 7 bases, with 12 bases between the two germline ends. Germline V CDR1 and CDR2: SGHRS, YFSETQ. The CDR3 is 14 amino acids. Here the CDR3 DNA reads TGCGCCAGCAGCTTAGACATGAAGGACGGGGAGCTGTTTTTT. The encoded protein is CASSLDMKDGELFF.

This clonotype came up many times. The chain has TRBV12-3 or TRBV12-4 and TRBJ2-5; TRBD1 aligns across 9 bases. The J segment lost 5 bases and the V segment lost 1 base, leaving 5 bases of the junction unmatched. The CDR3 length is 15 residues. CDR3 nucleotide sequence: TGTGCCAGCAGTTTAGGGACAGGGGTAGGGGAGACCCAGTACTTC. Encoded protein: CASSLGTGVGETQYF.

The CDR3 nucleotides are TGTGCCATCAGTTTAAGCCCGGTTTTCTCGGAAAACACCGGGGAGCTGTTTTTT. It translates to CAISLSPVFSENTGELFF. The V call is TRBV10-3, the J call TRBJ2-2; D remains unclear. V lost 5 bases to trimming and J lost 2 bases, with 21 bases between them. Germline loops: CDR1 ENHRY, CDR2 SYGVKD. This CDR3 is 18 amino acids long.

The chain joins TRBV4-1 to TRBJ2-3; D is unresolved. V dropped 4 bases and J dropped 2 bases, with 13 bases sitting between them. Germline V gene sequence: CDR1 MGHRA, CDR2 YSYEKL. The CDR3 has 15 amino acids. The CDR3: CASSLPQAHTDTQYF. The CDR3 DNA is TGCGCCAGCAGCCTGCCTCAGGCCCACACAGATACGCAGTATTTT.

In this sample, this clonotype turned up a few times. The chain joins TRBV5-1 to TRBJ2-7, with D possibly being TRBD1 (5 bases). Trimming left V 4 bases short and J 5 bases short, with 13 bases between. Germline V gene sequence: CDR1 SGHRS, CDR2 YFSETQ. The CDR3 extends over 13 amino acids. The CDR3, as DNA: TGCGCCAGCAGCAACCTTCAGGGCCACGAGCAGTACTTC. Amino acid sequence: CASSNLQGHEQYF.

There are a few counts of this clonotype. The V call is TRBV7-9, the J call TRBJ2-1; D might be TRBD1 (5 bases). With 2 bases removed from V and 6 bases from J, the gap between germline ends came to 14 bases. Germline loops: CDR1 SEHNR, CDR2 FQNEAQ (reference sequence). The CDR3 spans 15 residues. CDR3 sequence (DNA): TGTGCCAGCAGCTTAACAGGAGCCTTCGCCAATGAGCAGTTCTTC. Its translation: CASSLTGAFANEQFF. Combining the CDR3 with reference TRBV7-9 and TRBJ2-1 gives the whole variable domain DTGVSQNPRHKITKRGQNVTFRCDPISEHNRLYWYRQTLGQGPEFLTYFQNEAQLEKSRLLSDRFSAERPKGSFSTLEIQRTEQGDSAMYLCASSLTGAFANEQFFGPGTRLTVL.

The rearrangement links TRBV7-2 to TRBJ2-7; 7 bases fit TRBD1. V was clipped by 4 bases and J by 3 bases; unmatched bases: 3. The CDR3 spans 13 residues. Germline CDR1 is SGHTA and CDR2 is FQGNSA. In DNA, the CDR3 is TGTGCCAGCAGCTCTCAGGGGGTCTACGAGCAGTACTTC. Translation: CASSSQGVYEQYF.

The rearrangement links TRBV7-2 to TRBJ2-1, with 10 bases lining up with TRBD2. The V segment lost 3 bases and the J segment 3 bases; nucleotides outside the gene matches: 2. Germline CDR1 and CDR2: SGHTA and FQGNSA. The CDR3 totals 15 residues. This CDR3 reads CASSFTSGNYNEQFF. CDR3 in DNA: TGTGCCAGCAGCTTCACTAGCGGGAACTACAATGAGCAGTTCTTC.

V is TRBV12-3 or TRBV12-4 and J is TRBJ2-1, with D possibly TRBD2 on 5 matching bases. The CDR3 runs to 15 residues. V was cut by 3 bases and J by 9 bases, with 18 bases left in between. CDR3 nucleotide sequence: TGTGCCAGCAGTTTGGTCTTTTCCAGCGCGGGTGAGCAGTTCTTC. This codes for CASSLVFSSAGEQFF.

J is TRBJ1-2 and V is TRBV28; TRBD1 aligns across 9 bases. Looked up from germline, CDR1 is MDHEN and CDR2 is SYDVKM. V shed 6 bases and J 8 bases; nucleotides not matched to a gene: 13. CDR3 length: 15 residues. CDR3: CASSPGAQGAKGYTF. The DNA of the CDR3 is TGTGCCAGCAGCCCCGGGGCACAGGGGGCGAAGGGCTACACCTTC.

CDR3 amino acids: CSASLLWDRGSSPLHF. DNA for the CDR3: TGCAGTGCTAGTCTTCTCTGGGACAGGGGGAGTTCACCCCTCCACTTT. The chain employs TRBV20-1 and TRBJ1-6, with 11 bases fitting TRBD1. J was trimmed by 9 bases and V by 3 bases; bases with no gene match: 10. Germline V gene lookup returns CDR1 DFQATT and CDR2 SNEGSKA (reference sequence). The CDR3 is 16 amino acids.

This clonotype occurred a few times. The genes are TRBV29-1 and TRBJ2-7, with D tentatively TRBD2 (5 bases). The length of the CDR3 is 13 residues. V was clipped by 3 bases and J by 0 bases, with 9 bases between them. Germline CDR1 SQVTM, CDR2 ANQGSEA. The CDR3 is CSVERESSYEQYF. The CDR3 DNA reads TGCAGCGTTGAGAGGGAAAGCTCCTACGAGCAGTACTTC.

This clonotype has a handful of counts. This chain uses TRBV10-3 with TRBJ2-5; TRBD1 matches 8 bases. This CDR3 is built from 13 residues. Germline V lookup: CDR1 ENHRY, CDR2 SYGVKD. V dropped 5 bases and J dropped 5; count of bases not matched to a gene: 4. CDR3 nucleotide sequence: TGTGCCATCAGTAGACAGGGGCGGGAGACCCAGTACTTC. This gives the protein CAISRQGRETQYF.